These 26 T cell receptor beta chains originate from one sample sequenced in a study of cytomegalovirus exposure and HLA in healthy donors. 60 Vbeta and 13 Jbeta primers were used in PCR. This table comes from immunoSEQ multiplex PCR, and its TCRdb copy is limited to in-frame clones, with some not included. The specimen's table records about 200,000 clones. Sequenced material: PBMCs. The source of these receptors is a woman aged 30 to 39 in good health and CMV-seropositive.

Here the CDR3 DNA reads TGTGCCAGCAGCGTAGAGCGGGAGGGAACCGGGGAGCTGTTTTTT. Translating gives CASSVEREGTGELFF. This chain links TRBV9 with TRBJ2-2; 10 bases map to TRBD2. The CDR3 loop spans 15 amino acids. In germline, CDR1 is SGDLS, CDR2 YYNGEE. The V gene end was trimmed by 0 bases and the J gene end by 5 bases; junction bases not matched to a gene: 1. The full variable domain, with the rest looked up from reference TRBV9 and TRBJ2-2, is DSGVTQTPKHLITATGQRVTLRCSPRSGDLSVYWYQQSLDQGLQFLIQYYNGEERAKGNILERFSAQQFPDLHSELNLSSLELGDSALYFCASSVEREGTGELFFGEGSRLTVL.

The chain carries TRBV19 and TRBJ2-3, with 10 nucleotides matching TRBD1. Germline values: CDR1 LNHDA, CDR2 SQIVND (reference sequence). The CDR3 has 16 residues. V lost 6 bases to trimming and J lost 3 bases; unmatched junction nucleotides: 9. The CDR3 loop reads CASRDPGQGMTDTQYF. The CDR3 bases are TGTGCCAGTAGGGACCCGGGACAGGGGATGACAGATACGCAGTATTTT. Variable domain in full (rest from reference TRBV19 and TRBJ2-3): DGGITQSPKYLFRKEGQNVTLSCEQNLNHDAMYWYRQDPGQGLRLIYYSQIVNDFQKGDIAEGYSVSREKKESFPLTVTSAQKNPTAFYLCASRDPGQGMTDTQYFGPGTRLTVL.

The CDR3 coding sequence is TGTGCCAGCTCACCCCAGGGAAGGAATGAGCAGTTCTTC. Its protein product is CASSPQGRNEQFF. J is TRBJ2-1 and V is TRBV18; the D gene is possibly TRBD1 (5 bases). The CDR3 is made up of 13 amino acids. V gave up 3 bases and J gave up 7 bases, with 10 bases separating them. From germline, CDR1 is KGHSH and CDR2 LQKENI.

The chain is built from TRBV11-2 and TRBJ2-7, with TRBD2 as a possible D gene (5 bases). Trimming removed 1 base from V and 5 bases from J, with 6 bases in between. The germline gives CDR1 SGHAT, CDR2 FQNNGV. The CDR3 sequence is 12 residues long. The CDR3 coding sequence is TGTGCCAGCAGCTTAGCCGGGGACGAGCAGTACTTC. Protein: CASSLAGDEQYF.

The V call is TRBV12-5, the J call TRBJ1-6, with 8 positions matching TRBD1. With 1 base clipped from V and 9 bases from J, the junction kept 17 bases outside the gene matches. The CDR3 is 19 residues long. Looked up from germline, CDR1 is LGHNT and CDR2 is FRNRAP. As DNA, the CDR3 is TGTGCTAGTGGTTTGGGAGCCGGGACAGGACGGTCGGTGGGTTCACCCCTCCACTTT. It specifies CASGLGAGTGRSVGSPLHF. Drawing the rest from reference TRBV12-5 and TRBJ1-6, the complete variable domain is DARVTQTPRHKVTEMGQEVTMRCQPILGHNTVFWYRQTMMQGLELLAYFRNRAPLDDSGMPKDRFSAEMPDATLATLKIQPSEPRDSAVYFCASGLGAGTGRSVGSPLHFGNGTRLTVT.

J is TRBJ1-6 and V is TRBV6-5; D not resolved. CDR1 is MNHEY and CDR2 is SVGAGI in the germline V gene. Trimming took off 2 bases at V and 3 bases at J, with 8 bases between the two ends. This CDR3 has 15 residues. The CDR3 spells CASSYIGSYNSPLHF. The CDR3, as DNA: TGTGCCAGCAGTTACATTGGGAGCTATAATTCACCCCTCCACTTT.

This chain joins TRBV2 and TRBJ1-1; unclear D gene. The CDR3 runs 14 residues. Trimming took off 3 bases at V and 0 bases at J, with 8 bases between the two ends. From germline, CDR1 is SNHLY and CDR2 FYNNEI. The CDR3 sequence: CASSDRDMNTEAFF. The CDR3 DNA follows: TGTGCCAGCAGTGACCGGGATATGAACACTGAAGCTTTCTTT.

V gene TRBV4-2 combines with J gene TRBJ2-2; TRBD1 is a possible D gene (5 bases). This CDR3 spans 15 amino acids. CDR1 and CDR2 from the germline V gene are LGHNA and YNFKEQ. V lost 2 bases to trimming and J lost 5 bases, with 12 bases between them. CDR3 loop: CASSQSKGQTGELFF. CDR3 sequence (DNA): TGTGCCAGCAGCCAATCCAAGGGGCAGACCGGGGAGCTGTTTTTT.

CDR3 region: CASSWGGGNQPQHF. The CDR3 DNA follows: TGTGCCAGCAGCTGGGGGGGAGGGAATCAGCCCCAGCATTTT. This chain uses TRBV5-6 with TRBJ1-5; possibly TRBD1 for D (5 bases). Trimming shortened V by 3 bases and J by 4 bases, and 11 bases separated the two germline ends. This CDR3 region has 14 residues. Germline V gives CDR1 SGHDT, CDR2 YYEEEE.

The chain recombines TRBV6-1 with TRBJ1-1, with a weak D call TRBD1 (5 bases). Germline-derived CDR1 and CDR2 are MNHNS and SASEGT. CDR3 length: 13 residues. The V and J ends lost 4 bases and 4 bases respectively, with 10 bases between them. CDR3 amino acids: CASSGPGLTEAFF. The CDR3 coding sequence is TGTGCCAGCAGTGGGCCAGGGCTCACTGAAGCTTTCTTT.

The chain recombines TRBV29-1 with TRBJ1-1; D is unresolved. The V gene's germline CDR1 is SQVTM and CDR2 ANQGSEA. Trimming left V 4 bases short and J 6 bases short, with 9 bases between. The CDR3 covers 11 residues. CDR3 loop: CSVGTAPEAFF. CDR3 coding DNA: TGCAGCGTTGGGACTGCCCCTGAAGCTTTCTTT.

The chain recombines TRBV7-2 with TRBJ2-7, with TRBD1 identical over 10 bases. Per germline, CDR1 SGHTA and CDR2 FQGNSA. The V segment lost 0 bases and the J segment 7 bases; nucleotides outside the gene matches: 9. This CDR3 has 16 amino acids. The CDR3 DNA is TGTGCCAGCAGCTTAGCGTTGGGGGGACAGGGGAGGGAGCAGTACTTC. It codes for CASSLALGGQGREQYF.

The CDR3 coding sequence is TGTGCCAGCAGTGAATTTGGAGATCAGCCCCAGCATTTT. The encoded protein is CASSEFGDQPQHF. This rearrangement joins TRBV6-1 to TRBJ1-5, with unresolved D. There are 13 residues in the CDR3. Germline CDR1 reads MNHNS; CDR2 reads SASEGT. The V and J ends lost 2 bases and 5 bases respectively, with 7 bases between them.

The V gene is TRBV10-3, the J gene TRBJ2-1; 9 bases fit TRBD2. J was trimmed by 9 bases and V by 2 bases; bases with no gene match: 5. The CDR3 covers 14 residues. In germline, CDR1 is ENHRY, CDR2 SYGVKD. The CDR3 spells CAISEPRLAAEQFF. In DNA form, the CDR3 reads TGTGCCATCAGTGAGCCTAGACTAGCGGCTGAGCAGTTCTTC.

The genes are TRBV6-1 and TRBJ2-7, with TRBD1 matching over 8 bases. Trimming at V came to 2 bases and at J to 3 bases, leaving 3 bases not matched to a gene. CDR1 is MNHNS and CDR2 is SASEGT in the germline V gene. The CDR3 has 14 amino acids. The CDR3 coding sequence is TGTGCCAGCAGTGAAATGGGGACAGGCTACGAGCAGTACTTC. It translates to CASSEMGTGYEQYF.

This sequence joins TRBV7-9 and TRBJ2-5; D remains ambiguous. The better agreement between TRBJ2-7 and the DNA end casts doubt on the J call. Germline assignment: CDR1 SEHNR and CDR2 FQNEAQ (reference sequence). This CDR3 spans 15 amino acids. CDR3 sequence (DNA): TGTGCCAGCAGTCAGACACGCCCCAGCATCGACGAGCAGTACTTC. It specifies CASSQTRPSIDEQYF.

The V gene is TRBV7-2, the J gene TRBJ2-7; 7 bases match TRBD2. This CDR3 has 15 residues. Germline V gene sequence: CDR1 SGHTA, CDR2 FQGNSA. V was clipped by 5 bases and J by 2 bases; unmatched bases: 9. The CDR3 DNA is TGTGCCAGCAGCCCAGGGAAGGGACTACCCTACGAGCAGTACTTC. It codes for CASSPGKGLPYEQYF.

The chain recombines TRBV6-6 with TRBJ1-5; D remains ambiguous. The germline CDR1 and CDR2 sequences are MNHNY and SVGAGI (reference sequence). V lost 0 bases, J lost 6 bases, and 12 bases lay in between. The length of the CDR3 is 15 residues. CDR3 in DNA: TGTGCCAGCAGTTACTCGTCGGGAGGGTTTCAGCCCCAGCATTTT. As protein: CASSYSSGGFQPQHF.

The gene calls are TRBV27 and TRBJ2-2, with 9 bases fitting TRBD1. The CDR3 totals 15 residues. Germline-derived CDR1 and CDR2 are MNHEY and SMNVEV (reference sequence). V lost 5 bases, J lost 5 bases, and 6 bases stayed unmatched. For the CDR3, the DNA is TGTGCCAGCAGTGTACAGGGGGCGGGGACCGGGGAGCTGTTTTTT. It encodes CASSVQGAGTGELFF.

The chain links TRBV27 to TRBJ1-5; TRBD1 agrees at 7 bases. The J segment lost 5 bases and the V segment lost 8 bases, leaving 6 bases of the junction unmatched. Germline CDR1 is MNHEY and CDR2 is SMNVEV (reference sequence). The CDR3 length is 13 residues. The CDR3 protein is CASGHDRDQPQHF. Here the CDR3 DNA reads TGTGCCAGCGGCCATGACAGGGATCAGCCCCAGCATTTT.

The V and J genes are TRBV18 and TRBJ1-1; D is uncertain. CDR1 and CDR2 (germline): KGHSH, LQKENI. V dropped 0 bases and J dropped 5 bases, with 10 bases sitting between them. This CDR3 region has 14 residues. The CDR3 here is CASSPPTGETEAFF. In DNA, the CDR3 is TGTGCCAGCTCACCACCAACGGGAGAGACTGAAGCTTTCTTT.

On this clone: This same CDR3 is encoded by further DNA sequences in the sample. This chain links TRBV10-3 with TRBJ1-1; 8 positions match TRBD1. The CDR3 covers 14 residues. Germline loops: CDR1 ENHRY, CDR2 SYGVKD. With V trimmed by 7 bases and J by 6 bases, 10 bases remained unmatched. CDR3 in DNA: TGTGCCATCAAGGAAGCCCAACAGGGGGCTGAAGCTTTCTTT. It specifies CAIKEAQQGAEAFF.

The rearrangement uses TRBV6-4 and TRBJ1-2; 7 nucleotides agree with TRBD1. V shed 4 bases, J shed 8 bases, and the junction held 13 bases outside the gene matches. The CDR3 totals 15 residues. CDR1 is MRHNA, CDR2 SNTAGT, per germline. For the CDR3, the DNA is TGTGCCAGCAGTGTTAGGGACAGCCATCCTGAAGGCTACACCTTC. Its translation: CASSVRDSHPEGYTF.

The rearrangement joins TRBV6-5 to TRBJ1-5, with D perhaps TRBD1 (6 bases). V lost 6 bases and J 2 bases, leaving 14 bases between the germline ends. Germline CDR1 and CDR2: MNHEY and SVGAGI. The CDR3 contains 15 residues. CDR3 sequence: CASRTMGAGNQPQHF. For the CDR3, the DNA is TGTGCCAGCAGAACCATGGGGGCGGGCAATCAGCCCCAGCATTTT.

The chain has TRBV19 and TRBJ1-3; D gene uncertain. Trimming stripped 6 bases from V and 0 bases from J, with 12 bases between. The germline CDR1 and CDR2 sequences are LNHDA and SQIVND (reference sequence). This CDR3 has 15 residues. The CDR3 loop is CASRLGGPSGNTIYF. In DNA form, the CDR3 reads TGTGCCAGTAGGCTAGGCGGTCCCTCTGGAAACACCATATATTTT.

In regard to this clone: Within the sample, other DNA sequences also encode this same CDR3. V gene TRBV11-2 combines with J gene TRBJ2-3; 12 positions agree with TRBD2. Germline loops: CDR1 SGHAT, CDR2 FQNNGV. There are 16 residues in the CDR3. V shed 2 bases and J 2 bases; nucleotides not matched to a gene: 2. The CDR3 DNA reads TGTGCCAGCAGCTTACGACTAGCGGGGGCCACAGATACGCAGTATTTT. Protein: CASSLRLAGATDTQYF.